This T cell receptor beta chain was profiled in a study of cytomegalovirus exposure and HLA in healthy donors. Broader study findings: The study flagged some 170 TCR beta chains as cytomegalovirus-associated.

J was trimmed by 2 bases and V by 1 base; bases with no gene match: 8. The CDR3 length is 17 residues. Germline CDR1 and CDR2: SGHVS and FNYEAQ. In the PCR, 60 Vbeta and 13 Jbeta primers were used. Data came from immunoSEQ multiplex PCR; TCRdb stores just in-frame clones and leaves some out. This table has 150,000 to 180,000 clones, 70% to 80% appearing once. This clone was counted a few times. Its antigen remains unidentified. The specimen sequenced was PBMCs. The sequence derives from a man aged 25 to 40 in good health and CMV-seronegative. This chain uses TRBV7-6 with TRBJ1-1, with 9 bases that match TRBD1. The CDR3 sequence: CASSLGDRGKKNTEAFF. In DNA form, the CDR3 reads TGTGCCAGCAGCTTAGGTGACAGGGGGAAGAAAAACACTGAAGCTTTCTTT.